Detailed here is one T cell receptor beta chain. Its target is unknown. This sample was included in a study of metastatic and nonmetastatic thyroid tumors. Looking at the study overall: Repertoire comparisons spanned blood and tumor or nodule tissue from malignant and benign thyroid patients.

Not a single patient had been given any form of treatment at any point before undergoing thyroid surgery. In the study's own analysis: Between-group CDR3 differences, defined by clinicopathological status, yielded a distant-metastasis classifier for papillary thyroid cancer. TCRdb re-clonotyped the PCR reads via MiXCR. For this entry, the V and J calls and clone size follow TCRdb and not the study's own pipeline. The sample has 13,000 to 15,000 clones; roughly 28% are singletons. Study-wide findings and caveats: Reports indicated that malignant thyroid tumors showed significantly higher TCR beta diversity than benign nodules did, in blood and tumor.

The CDR3 contains 16 residues. J was trimmed by 4 bases and V by 0 bases; bases with no gene match: 3. Germline values: CDR1 SGHTS, CDR2 YDEGEE. J is TRBJ2-7 and V is TRBV5-8, with 14 bases that match TRBD2. This TCR was sampled from a female donor with papillary thyroid cancer or a benign thyroid nodule (not recorded which). Some clones in this sample may be carry-over from other donors' samples. The sequenced material came from tumor tissue. CDR3 DNA sequence: TGTGCCAGCAGCTTGGCCGGGACTAGCGGGGGATACGAGCAGTACTTC. Protein sequence: CASSLAGTSGGYEQYF.